This entry lists 7 T cell receptor beta chains sequenced from one sample in a study of shared clonotypes between healthy human individuals. The repertoire was sequenced with immunoSEQ multiplex PCR; TCRdb's copy has only in-frame clones and lacks some. The sample holds about 710,000 clones, about two thirds seen once. Sequenced input: memory CD4+ T cells sorted from blood. Subset specified: CD45RA-negative fraction. Receptors were obtained from a woman in her twenties or thirties in good health.

The V gene is TRBV21-1, the J gene TRBJ2-3; TRBD1 reflects the table's D call only, with no check against the DNA. TRBV21-1 is flagged as a pseudogene. The CDR3 runs to 17 residues. In DNA, the CDR3 is TGTGCCAGCAGCCGCCGGGACAGTCTCAGGAGCACAGATACGCAGTATTTT. Translating gives CASSRRDSLRSTDTQYF.

Only a few counts were recorded for this clone. V and J are TRBV13 and TRBJ1-1; D not certain. V lost 5 bases and J lost 9, with 13 bases in between. There are 12 residues in the CDR3. Germline V gene sequence: CDR1 PRHDT, CDR2 FYEKMQ (reference sequence). The CDR3 protein is CASSGRMGKAFF. CDR3 nucleotide sequence: TGTGCCAGCAGCGGTCGTATGGGTAAAGCTTTCTTT. The entire variable domain, with the rest obtained from reference TRBV13 and TRBJ1-1, is as follows: AAGVIQSPRHLIKEKRETATLKCYPIPRHDTVYWYQQGPGQDPQFLISFYEKMQSDKGSIPDRFSAQQFSDYHSELNMSSLELGDSALYFCASSGRMGKAFFGQGTRLTVV.

The chain recombines TRBV6-6 with TRBJ2-5, with TRBD2 identical over 8 bases. Gene TRBJ2-7 matches the end of the DNA better, so the J call may be wrong. This CDR3 has 15 amino acids. CDR1 and CDR2 from the germline V gene are MNHNY and SVGAGI (reference sequence). The CDR3 protein is CASSYSSGSSYEQYF. The CDR3 DNA sequence: TGTGCCAGCAGTTACTCGAGCGGGAGTTCCTACGAGCAGTACTTC.

The chain employs TRBV28 and TRBJ1-4; TRBD1 might be the D (6 bases). V shed 5 bases and J shed 4 bases, with 11 bases lying between them. The CDR3 is made up of 14 amino acids. Looked up from germline, CDR1 is MDHEN and CDR2 is SYDVKM. The CDR3 nucleotides are TGTGCCAGCAGTATGCCACAGGGTAATGAAAAACTGTTTTTT. This sequence encodes CASSMPQGNEKLFF.

This rearrangement joins TRBV6-1 to TRBJ2-6, with D possibly TRBD1 on 6 matching bases. With 2 bases removed from V and 0 bases from J, the gap between germline ends came to 11 bases. CDR1 is MNHNS and CDR2 is SASEGT in the germline V gene. The CDR3 length is 17 residues. The chain's CDR3 is CASSEWRTVSGANVLTF. In DNA form, the CDR3 reads TGTGCCAGCAGTGAATGGAGGACAGTCTCTGGGGCCAACGTCCTGACTTTC.

This chain joins TRBV18 and TRBJ1-4; weak D call: TRBD1 (6 bases). Trimming cost V 4 bases and J 0 bases, with 12 bases left between them. The CDR3 length is 16 residues. The germline V gene encodes CDR1 KGHSH and CDR2 LQKENI. CDR3 DNA: TGTGCCAGCTCACAGGGGACATCGACAACTAATGAAAAACTGTTTTTT. It codes for CASSQGTSTTNEKLFF.

The genes are TRBV6-1 and TRBJ2-7; perhaps D is TRBD1 or TRBD2 (5 bases each). The CDR3 is made up of 12 amino acids. Germline V CDR1 and CDR2: MNHNS, SASEGT. V was shortened by 10 bases and J by 3 bases, with 13 bases between the two germline ends. This CDR3 reads CATPGRSYEQYF. In nucleotides, the CDR3 is TGTGCCACACCGGGACGGAGCTACGAGCAGTACTTC.